This T cell receptor beta chain was captured by sequencing in a study of control samples from healthy donors and cancer patients. This CDR3 comprises 17 residues. V was clipped by 1 base and J by 2 bases; unmatched bases: 7. Germline CDR1 reads WNHNN; CDR2 reads SYGVQD (reference sequence). Assay used: immunoSEQ multiplex PCR; TCRdb lists only in-frame clones, some missing. The table shows roughly 12,000 clones, with approximately 95% occurring only once. The sequence was obtained from a man aged 65 to 85 with head and neck cancer. Material for sequencing was PBMCs. The V and J genes are TRBV10-1 and TRBJ2-1, with 8 bases fitting TRBD2. CDR3 nucleotides: TGCGCCAGCAGTGAGTGGGGTGGTAGCGGGGCCTACAATGAGCAGTTCTTC. Translated: CASSEWGGSGAYNEQFF.